This T cell receptor beta chain was observed in a study of shared clonotypes between healthy human individuals. The overall study: Researchers assigned three CD4 naive, three CD4 memory, two CD8 naive and one CD8 memory plate to each donor. General observations from the study: Relative to clonotypes present in all four donors, those not shared had lower generation probabilities.

CD45RA-negative memory and CD45RA+ naive subsets were split from the CD4+ cells. To note about this clone: Its target is not known.

As originally analysed: Junction-only immunoSEQ sequences carried no quality scores, so filtering differed. Here immunoSEQ multiplex PCR was the method, and the copy in TCRdb shows in-frame clones only, minus some. V and J calls and clone size are given by that table; D and trimming were obtained from the DNA. In the table there are under 600,000 clones, about 96% of which are singletons. CDR1 and CDR2 (germline): SGHVS, FQNEAQ. The CDR3 totals 17 residues. V lost 1 base to trimming and J lost 5 bases; unmatched junction nucleotides: 10. The genes are TRBV7-8 and TRBJ2-5, with 10 bases fitting TRBD1. The TCR originated in a woman in her twenties or thirties in good health. Sequenced sample: naive CD4+ T cells sorted from blood. Specified subset: CD45RA+ positively selected. CDR3 amino acids: CASSLVPRQGAEETQYF. In nucleotides, the CDR3 is TGTGCCAGCAGCTTAGTTCCGAGACAGGGGGCGGAGGAGACCCAGTACTTC.